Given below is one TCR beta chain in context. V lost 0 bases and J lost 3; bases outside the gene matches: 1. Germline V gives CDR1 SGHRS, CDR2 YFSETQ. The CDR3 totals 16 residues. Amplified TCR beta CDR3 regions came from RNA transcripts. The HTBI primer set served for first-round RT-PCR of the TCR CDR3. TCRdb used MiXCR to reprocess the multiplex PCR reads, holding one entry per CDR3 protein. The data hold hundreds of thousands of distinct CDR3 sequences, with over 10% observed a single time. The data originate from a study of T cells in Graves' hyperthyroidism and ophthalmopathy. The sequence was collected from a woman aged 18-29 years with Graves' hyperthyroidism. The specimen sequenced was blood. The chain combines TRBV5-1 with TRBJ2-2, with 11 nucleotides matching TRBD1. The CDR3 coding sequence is TGCGCCAGCAGCTTGGGGACAGGGGGCCACACCGGGGAGCTGTTTTTT. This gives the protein CASSLGTGGHTGELFF.